The 13 T cell receptor beta chains listed next were all sequenced from one sample in a study of CXCR3-negative and CXCR3-positive naive CD8 T cells. The libraries of TRB cDNA were prepared using 5' RACE with UMI labels. With the 5' RACE reads reprocessed, TCRdb shows one record per CDR3 protein and no DNA. The sample table sets out 100,000 to 150,000 distinct CDR3 sequences. Sequenced sample: naive CXCR3- CD8+ T cells from blood. Regarding subset: CD45RO-CCR7+CD27+CD95- naive CD8+ T cells lacking CXCR3 (TNR3-). The source is a human donor in good health. Some clones in this sample may be carry-over from other donors' samples.

The J gene is TRBJ1-1, the V gene TRBV27; TCRdb reports TRBD1, a call that lacks DNA to check it against. Germline V gene data show CDR1 as MNHEY and CDR2 as SMNVEV (reference sequence). This CDR3 is 13 amino acids long. The CDR3 reads CASSLGPGAEAFF.

The chain recombines TRBV28 with TRBJ1-1; TCRdb proposes TRBD1, but this gene call is untestable without DNA. The V gene's germline CDR1 is MDHEN and CDR2 SYDVKM. The CDR3 has 15 amino acids. The CDR3 sequence: CASMTRQGLNTEAFF.

This chain connects TRBV28 to TRBJ2-7; checking the TCRdb D call of TRBD1 is not possible without DNA. The germline CDR1 and CDR2 sequences are MDHEN and SYDVKM. The CDR3 has 14 residues. The CDR3: CASSPGTSAYEQYF.

V and J are TRBV27 and TRBJ2-5; TCRdb's D gene call, TRBD2, goes unchecked for lack of DNA. The CDR3 runs 15 residues. Per the germline V gene, CDR1 is MNHEY and CDR2 is SMNVEV (reference sequence). CDR3 region: CASSPRSGQAETQYF.

The chain carries TRBV4-1 and TRBJ2-3; TCRdb returns TRBD2, unconfirmable since there is no DNA. The CDR3 consists of 16 residues. Germline CDR1 MGHRA, CDR2 YSYEKL. The CDR3 protein is CASSQLLAGRPDTQYF.

J is TRBJ2-5 and V is TRBV9; as DNA is missing, the TRBD1 call by TCRdb cannot be tested. The germline CDR1 and CDR2 sequences are SGDLS and YYNGEE. The CDR3 extends over 12 amino acids. CDR3 protein: CASSDTRGTQYF.

V and J are TRBV5-1 and TRBJ2-1. CDR3 size: 12 residues. The germline V gene encodes CDR1 SGHRS and CDR2 YFSETQ. CDR3 sequence reads: CASSLEGFEQFF.

This rearrangement joins TRBV9 to TRBJ2-7. This CDR3 has 14 residues. Germline CDR1 SGDLS, CDR2 YYNGEE. The CDR3 spells CASSNNRDLYEQYF.

The V gene is TRBV19, the J gene TRBJ2-1. The CDR3 runs 12 residues. The germline V gene encodes CDR1 LNHDA and CDR2 SQIVND (reference sequence). CDR3 sequence reads: CARLSSYNEQFF.

The chain recombines TRBV15 with TRBJ2-3; checking the TCRdb D call of TRBD2 is not possible without DNA. Per germline, CDR1 LNHNV and CDR2 YYDKDF (reference sequence). CDR3 length equals 16 residues. The CDR3: CATSNAWDYPRDTQYF. Drawing the rest from reference TRBV15 and TRBJ2-3, the complete variable domain is DAMVIQNPRYQVTQFGKPVTLSCSQTLNHNVMYWYQQKSSQAPKLLFHYYDKDFNNEADTPDNFQSRRPNTSFCFLDIRSPGLGDTAMYLCATSNAWDYPRDTQYFGPGTRLTVL.

This sequence joins TRBV20-1 and TRBJ2-1; TCRdb returns TRBD2, unconfirmable since there is no DNA. The CDR3 has 16 residues. The germline V gene encodes CDR1 DFQATT and CDR2 SNEGSKA (reference sequence). This chain's CDR3 is CSARPVGLAGANEQFF.

This chain joins TRBV4-3 and TRBJ2-1. The CDR3 is 14 residues long. The V gene's germline CDR1 is LGHNA and CDR2 YSLEER. The chain's CDR3 is CASSQDVMWNEQFF.

The V and J genes are TRBV2 and TRBJ2-2; checking the TCRdb D call of TRBD1 is not possible without DNA. In germline, CDR1 is SNHLY, CDR2 FYNNEI. The CDR3 is 15 residues long. The CDR3 is CASRARGQGDGSLFF.